The rows below give T cell receptor beta chains drawn from one sample of a study of cytomegalovirus exposure and HLA in healthy donors. Clones were read by immunoSEQ multiplex PCR, and TCRdb kept only the in-frame ones, dropping some. Here the sample spans about 180,000 clones, over 60% being singletons. Sequencing input: PBMCs. Receptors originate from a man younger than 30 in good health and CMV-seronegative. The CDR3 runs from the conserved cysteine through the conserved F or W. Fields, in order: CDR3 length, D gene, clone size, J gene, V gene, CDR3 DNA, CDR3 protein. The D gene is left open where the match is weak. For some rows the clone size is stated as once, few or many, or as a class when expanded; others skip it.

>16|NA|NA|TRBJ2-1|TRBV7-7
TGTGCTAGCAGCCCACAGGTTAGGAGCTCCTACAATGAGCAGTTCTTC
CASSPQVRSSYNEQFF
>12|NA|NA|TRBJ2-7|TRBV6-5
TGTGCCAGCTCGGGACAAGGTGGCGAGCAGTACTTC
CASSGQGGEQYF
>17|TRBD2|NA|TRBJ2-5|TRBV5-6
TGTGCCAGCAGCTGGGCCCCGACTAGCGGGAGGTGGGAGACCCAGTACTTC
CASSWAPTSGRWETQYF
>14|NA|NA|TRBJ1-6|TRBV30
TGTGCCTGGACCCCAGGGGATAGTTATTCACCCCTCCACTTT
CAWTPGDSYSPLHF
>15|TRBD2|NA|TRBJ2-1|TRBV9
TGTGCCCCCAATGTCGCGGGAGAATCCTACAATGAGCAGTTCTTC
CAPNVAGESYNEQFF
>13|TRBD1|NA|TRBJ2-7|TRBV6-5
TGTGCCAGCAGTTCCCCGACAGGGAACGAGCAGTACTTC
CASSSPTGNEQYF
>14|NA|once|TRBJ2-1|TRBV7-9
TGTGCCAGCAGCTTAGGGAGCCCTGGGAATGAGCAGTTCTTC
CASSLGSPGNEQFF
>13|NA|few|TRBJ2-7|TRBV19
TGTGCCACCTCCGGGAGTAGCGGTTACGAGCAGTACTTC
CATSGSSGYEQYF
>14|NA|NA|TRBJ2-7|TRBV29-1
TGCAGCGTCTTAAAAGGGGGGGATTCCTACGAGCAGTACTTC
CSVLKGGDSYEQYF
>19|TRBD2|once|TRBJ2-5|TRBV11-3
TGTGCCAGCAGCTTCGGGACTAGCGGGAGAGCGAGTATGGGGGAGACCCAGTACTTC
CASSFGTSGRASMGETQYF
>16|NA|NA|TRBJ2-7|TRBV4-1
TGCGCCAGCAGCCGCTCCGGGGCGGGGGCTAACTACGAGCAGTACTTC
CASSRSGAGANYEQYF
>15|TRBD2|NA|TRBJ2-7|TRBV6-5
TGTGCCAGCAGGTCTGTAGCGGGAGGCCTCTACGAGCAGTACTTC
CASRSVAGGLYEQYF
>14|NA|NA|TRBJ1-1|TRBV6-5
TGTGCCAGCAGTTATCGGTCAATGAACACTGAAGCTTTCTTT
CASSYRSMNTEAFF
>14|NA|NA|TRBJ2-6|TRBV28
TGTGCCAGCAGTACGACTAGTGGGGCCAACGTCCTGGCTTTC
CASSTTSGANVLAF
>13|TRBD1|NA|TRBJ1-2|TRBV7-3
TGTGCCAGCGCCACCACAGGGGTAGAAGGCTACACCTTC
CASATTGVEGYTF
>22|TRBD2|once|TRBJ2-3|TRBV27
TGTGCCAGCAGTTTTCACTACCCTAGCGGGAGGGCCGTGGGCTCCGGCACAGATACGCAGTATTTT
CASSFHYPSGRAVGSGTDTQYF
>14|NA|NA|TRBJ2-7|TRBV28
TGTGCCAGCAGTTCCTCCGCGGGGATCTACGAGCAGTACTTC
CASSSSAGIYEQYF
>14|TRBD1|NA|TRBJ1-2|TRBV9
TGTGCCAGCAGCTCAGGGACAGGGTGGGAAGGCTACACCTTC
CASSSGTGWEGYTF
>14|TRBD1|NA|TRBJ2-1|TRBV19
TGTGCCAGTGCCGGGACAGGGGGCTACAATGAGCAGTTCTTC
CASAGTGGYNEQFF
>17|NA|NA|TRBJ1-2|TRBV11-2
TGTGCCAGCAGCTTAGAAGCGGGGTCAGGGTTTAGCTATGGCTACACCTTC
CASSLEAGSGFSYGYTF
>15|NA|NA|TRBJ2-5|TRBV18
TGTGCCAGCTCACCACCGACTAGAAAAAGGGAGACCCAGTACTTC
CASSPPTRKRETQYF
>17|TRBD2|few|TRBJ2-1|TRBV9
TGTGCCAGCAGCGTATCCCTAGCGGGGGTGCTCTCCAATGAGCAGTTCTTC
CASSVSLAGVLSNEQFF
>18|NA|once|TRBJ2-3|TRBV11-2
TGTGCCAGCAGCTTACGGGCGGGCGGAGGGGGGGCCACAGATACGCAGTATTTT
CASSLRAGGGGATDTQYF
>15|TRBD2|NA|TRBJ2-7|TRBV6-5
TGTGCCAGCAGTCGACCCTGGACTAGACCTGGCGAGCAGTACTTC
CASSRPWTRPGEQYF
>13|NA|NA|TRBJ1-2|TRBV28
TGTGCCAGCAGGGGAGGGGGGGCTACGGGCTACACCTTC
CASRGGGATGYTF
>12|NA|NA|TRBJ1-2|TRBV30
TGTGCCTGGACCAACCGGAACTATGGCTACACCTTC
CAWTNRNYGYTF
>18|TRBD1|NA|TRBJ1-6|TRBV28
TGTGCCAGCGGGGCCGGGACAGCGGGCCCCCGGCATAATTCACCCCTCCACTTT
CASGAGTAGPRHNSPLHF
>11|NA|NA|TRBJ1-1|TRBV20-1
TGCGTCCGTTACTCGGGGACTGAAGCTTTCTTT
CVRYSGTEAFF
>14|NA|NA|TRBJ1-4|TRBV6-1
TGTGCCAGCAGTGAAGCGTCGGGGGATGAAAAACTGTTTTTT
CASSEASGDEKLFF
>13|TRBD1|few|TRBJ2-4|TRBV19
TGTGCCAGTAGTGACAGGGGTGGGGACATTCAGTACTTC
CASSDRGGDIQYF
>15|NA|NA|TRBJ1-1|TRBV6-5
TGTGCCAGCAGTTCTTGGACAGCTATGAACACTGAAGCTTTCTTT
CASSSWTAMNTEAFF
>13|NA|NA|TRBJ1-1|TRBV6-1
TGTGCCAGCAGTGGCCTCGTCGGCACTGAAGCTTTCTTT
CASSGLVGTEAFF
>16|TRBD1|NA|TRBJ2-2|TRBV7-7
TGTGCTAGCAGCCGCAACAGGGGTATGGGAGCCGGGGAGCTGTTTTTT
CASSRNRGMGAGELFF
>14|TRBD2|NA|TRBJ2-1|TRBV5-8
TGTGCCAGCAGCTTTACACGGGAGGCGTCTGAGCAGTTCTTC
CASSFTREASEQFF
>15|NA|NA|TRBJ1-2|TRBV7-9
TGTGCCAGCAGCGCCGGTGCCGAGGGCTATCTTGGCTACACCTTC
CASSAGAEGYLGYTF
>13|TRBD1|NA|TRBJ1-6|TRBV29-1
TGCAGCATCAGGACAGGGGGTGCGGCACCCCTCCACTTT
CSIRTGGAAPLHF
>16|TRBD1|once|TRBJ2-1|TRBV4-2
TGTGCCAGCAGCCAATACTCCGGGACAGGAGTCAATGAGCAGTTCTTC
CASSQYSGTGVNEQFF
>14|TRBD1|many|TRBJ1-4|TRBV25-1
TGTGCCAGCAGTGATCGGACAGGAAATGAAAAACTGTTTTTT
CASSDRTGNEKLFF
>12|NA|NA|TRBJ1-2|TRBV21-1
TGTGCCAGCAAATCCCCGTCAGATGGCTACACCTTC
CASKSPSDGYTF
>14|NA|NA|TRBJ1-1|TRBV28
TGTGCCAGCCAGGTGGCCCGGCCGAACACTGAAGCTTTCTTT
CASQVARPNTEAFF
>13|NA|few|TRBJ2-5|TRBV5-4
TGTGCCAGCAAAACGACTCGGGAAGAGACCCAGTACTTC
CASKTTREETQYF
>14|NA|NA|TRBJ1-4|TRBV6-6
TGTGCCAGCCGGCCAGGCTCAACTAATGAAAAACTGTTTTTT
CASRPGSTNEKLFF
>13|TRBD1|NA|TRBJ2-1|TRBV30
TGTGCCTGCTACCGAACAGGGGGAGATGAGCAGTTCTTC
CACYRTGGDEQFF
>12|NA|NA|TRBJ1-2|TRBV28
TGTGCCAGCAGTGAAGGGGACTATGGCTACACCTTC
CASSEGDYGYTF
>13|NA|few|TRBJ1-1|TRBV6-1
TGTGCCAGCAGTGAGGACCCGGGGGTTGTAGCTTTCTTT
CASSEDPGVVAFF
>14|TRBD1|NA|TRBJ1-2|TRBV6-5
TGTGCCAGCAGTGAACAGGGGGCGGACTATGGCTACACCTTC
CASSEQGADYGYTF
>11|NA|NA|TRBJ2-7|TRBV10-3
TGTGCCATCAGCAAGGCCGGGGAGCAGTACTTC
CAISKAGEQYF
>14|TRBD1|NA|TRBJ1-4|TRBV28
TGTGCCAGCAGTACAGGGGGAATTAATGAAAAACTGTTTTTT
CASSTGGINEKLFF
>14|NA|once|TRBJ1-2|TRBV5-4
TGTGCCAGCAACCTCAATGTCGGAGGATATGGCTACACCTTC
CASNLNVGGYGYTF
>18|TRBD2|NA|TRBJ2-1|TRBV7-9
TGTGCCAGCAGCTTACCCCCAAGGCTAGCGGGAGTGACCAATGAGCAGTTCTTC
CASSLPPRLAGVTNEQFF
>11|NA|NA|TRBJ2-1|TRBV6-1
TGTGCCAGCAGTGAAGGATGGAGGCAGTTCTTC
CASSEGWRQFF
>12|NA|NA|TRBJ2-7|TRBV11-2
TGTGCCAGCAGCTTAGCCCAGGGTAACCCTCGCTTC
CASSLAQGNPRF
>19|TRBD2|once|TRBJ2-2|TRBV5-1
TGCGCCAGCAGCTCGGGGCTCCTCAGCGGGAGGGCCCGGACCGGGGAGCTGTTTTTT
CASSSGLLSGRARTGELFF
>15|TRBD2|NA|TRBJ2-1|TRBV28
TGTGCCAGCAGTTACAGCGGGAGCTCCTACAATGAGCAGTTCTTC
CASSYSGSSYNEQFF
>14|NA|few|TRBJ1-1|TRBV21-1
TGTGCCAGCAGGGACAGGGGTATGAACACTGAAGCTTTCTTT
CASRDRGMNTEAFF